The T cell receptor beta chain under discussion was sequenced for a study of T cell responses to AZD1222 COVID-19 vaccine. The CDR3 length is 16 residues. Germline V gives CDR1 LNHDA, CDR2 SQIVND (reference sequence). J gave up 1 base and V 4 bases, and 6 bases lay outside the gene matches. TCRdb's copy holds only in-frame clones and misses some; the assay was immunoSEQ multiplex PCR. The sample comprises about 170,000 clones, 87% of which are singletons, and 1.1% rests with the top ten. This TCR was recovered from an adult who received the AZD1222 COVID-19 vaccine. The V and J genes are TRBV19 and TRBJ2-5, with 10 bases lining up with TRBD1. Sequenced here: peripheral blood, sampled 28 days after the second AZD1222 dose. Here the CDR3 reads CASSTGQGRFQETQYF. CDR3 in DNA: TGTGCCAGTAGTACGGGACAGGGGAGGTTCCAAGAGACCCAGTACTTC.